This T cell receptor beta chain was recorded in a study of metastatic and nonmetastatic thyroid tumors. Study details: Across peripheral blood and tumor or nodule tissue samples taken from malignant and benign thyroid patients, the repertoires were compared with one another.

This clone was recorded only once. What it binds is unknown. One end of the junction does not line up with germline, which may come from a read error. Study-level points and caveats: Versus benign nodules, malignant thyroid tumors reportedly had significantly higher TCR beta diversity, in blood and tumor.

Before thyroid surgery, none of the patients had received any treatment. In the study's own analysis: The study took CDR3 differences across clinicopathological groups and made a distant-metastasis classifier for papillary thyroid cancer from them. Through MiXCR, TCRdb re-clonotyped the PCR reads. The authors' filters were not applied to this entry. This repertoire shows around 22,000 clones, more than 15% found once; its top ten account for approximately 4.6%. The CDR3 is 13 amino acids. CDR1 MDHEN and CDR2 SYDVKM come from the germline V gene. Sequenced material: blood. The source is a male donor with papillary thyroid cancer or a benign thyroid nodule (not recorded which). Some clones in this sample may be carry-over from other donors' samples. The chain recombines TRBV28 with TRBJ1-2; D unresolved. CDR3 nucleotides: TGTGCCAGCAGAATACGAGGCGCAAATGGCTATACCTTC. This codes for CASRIRGANGYTF.